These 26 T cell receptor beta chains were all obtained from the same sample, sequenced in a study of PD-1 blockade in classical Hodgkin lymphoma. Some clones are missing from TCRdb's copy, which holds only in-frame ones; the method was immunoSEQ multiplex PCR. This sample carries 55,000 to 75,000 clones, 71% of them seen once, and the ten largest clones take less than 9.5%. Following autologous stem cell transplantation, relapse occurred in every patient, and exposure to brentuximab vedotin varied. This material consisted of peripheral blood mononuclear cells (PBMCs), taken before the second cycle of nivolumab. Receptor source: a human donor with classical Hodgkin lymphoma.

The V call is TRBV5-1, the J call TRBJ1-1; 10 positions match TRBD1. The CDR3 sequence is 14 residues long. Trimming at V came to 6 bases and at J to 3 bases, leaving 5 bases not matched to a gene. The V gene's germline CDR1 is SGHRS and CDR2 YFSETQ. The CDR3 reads CASTRTGGDTEAFF. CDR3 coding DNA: TGCGCCAGCACCCGGACAGGGGGAGACACTGAAGCTTTCTTT.

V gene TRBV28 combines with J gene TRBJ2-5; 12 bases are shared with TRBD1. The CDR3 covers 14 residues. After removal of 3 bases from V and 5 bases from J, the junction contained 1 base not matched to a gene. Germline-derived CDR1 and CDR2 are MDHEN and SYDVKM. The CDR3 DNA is TGTGCCAGCAGTTTGGGGACAGGGGGCGAGACCCAGTACTTC. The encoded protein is CASSLGTGGETQYF.

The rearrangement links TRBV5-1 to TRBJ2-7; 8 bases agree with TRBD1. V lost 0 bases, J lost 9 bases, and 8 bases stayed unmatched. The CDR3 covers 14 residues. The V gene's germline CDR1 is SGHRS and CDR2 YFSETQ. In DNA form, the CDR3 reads TGCGCCAGCAGCTTGGACAGGGGGTCTAAGGGGCAGTACTTC. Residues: CASSLDRGSKGQYF.

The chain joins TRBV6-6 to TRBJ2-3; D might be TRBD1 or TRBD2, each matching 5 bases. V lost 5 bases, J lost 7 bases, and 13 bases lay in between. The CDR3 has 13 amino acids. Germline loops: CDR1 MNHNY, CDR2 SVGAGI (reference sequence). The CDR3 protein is CASSEAGRNTQYF. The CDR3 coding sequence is TGTGCCAGCAGTGAGGCAGGGAGAAATACGCAGTATTTT.

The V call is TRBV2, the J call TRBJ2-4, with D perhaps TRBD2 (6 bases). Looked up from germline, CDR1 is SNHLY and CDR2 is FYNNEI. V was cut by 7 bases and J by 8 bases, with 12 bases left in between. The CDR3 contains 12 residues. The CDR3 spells CASKVGGHIQYF. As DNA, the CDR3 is TGTGCCAGCAAGGTGGGGGGACACATTCAGTACTTC.

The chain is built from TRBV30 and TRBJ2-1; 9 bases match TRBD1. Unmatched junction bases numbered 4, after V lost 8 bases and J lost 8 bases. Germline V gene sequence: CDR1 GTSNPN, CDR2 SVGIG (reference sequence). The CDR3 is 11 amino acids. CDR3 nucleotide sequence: TGTGCCGCGGACAGGGGACATGAGCAGTTCTTC. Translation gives CAADRGHEQFF.

CDR3 in amino acids: CASSAWRRHGYTF. CDR3 nucleotide sequence: TGTGCCAGCAGCGCTTGGAGGCGGCATGGCTACACCTTC. The J gene is TRBJ1-2, the V gene TRBV7-9; no clear D. This CDR3 spans 13 amino acids. Germline loops: CDR1 SEHNR, CDR2 FQNEAQ (reference sequence). V was trimmed by 5 bases and J by 6 bases, leaving 13 bases between them.

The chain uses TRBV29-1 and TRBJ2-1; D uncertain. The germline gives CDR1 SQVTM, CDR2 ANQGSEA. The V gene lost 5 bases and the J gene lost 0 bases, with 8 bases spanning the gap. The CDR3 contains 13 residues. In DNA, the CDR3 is TGCAGCGTTTCTGTGAGCTCCTACAATGAGCAGTTCTTC. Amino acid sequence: CSVSVSSYNEQFF.

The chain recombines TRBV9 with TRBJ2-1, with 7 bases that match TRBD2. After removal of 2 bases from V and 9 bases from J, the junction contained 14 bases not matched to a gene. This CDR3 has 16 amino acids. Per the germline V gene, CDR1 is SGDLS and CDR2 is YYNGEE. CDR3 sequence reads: CASSVKETSNRAEQFF. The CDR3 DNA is TGTGCCAGCAGCGTTAAGGAGACTAGCAATCGGGCTGAGCAGTTCTTC.

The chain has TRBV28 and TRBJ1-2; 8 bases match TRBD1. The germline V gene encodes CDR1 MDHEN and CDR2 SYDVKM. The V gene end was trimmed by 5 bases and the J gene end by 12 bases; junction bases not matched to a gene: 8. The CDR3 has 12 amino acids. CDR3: CASSPPTGANTF. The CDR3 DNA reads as TGTGCCAGCAGTCCCCCGACAGGGGCCAACACCTTC.

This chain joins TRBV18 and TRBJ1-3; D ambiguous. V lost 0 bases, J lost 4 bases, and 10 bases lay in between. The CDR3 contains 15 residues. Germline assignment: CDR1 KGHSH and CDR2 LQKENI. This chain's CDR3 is CASSPPSGSGNTIYF. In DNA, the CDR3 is TGTGCCAGCTCACCACCGTCAGGTTCGGGAAACACCATATATTTT.

CDR3 region: CSGVVNTEAFF. The CDR3 nucleotides are TGCAGCGGCGTGGTGAACACTGAAGCTTTCTTT. The gene calls are TRBV29-1 and TRBJ1-1; D gene uncertain. This CDR3 has 11 amino acids. Trimming took off 7 bases at V and 0 bases at J, with 6 bases between the two ends. The germline V gene has CDR1 SQVTM and CDR2 ANQGSEA.

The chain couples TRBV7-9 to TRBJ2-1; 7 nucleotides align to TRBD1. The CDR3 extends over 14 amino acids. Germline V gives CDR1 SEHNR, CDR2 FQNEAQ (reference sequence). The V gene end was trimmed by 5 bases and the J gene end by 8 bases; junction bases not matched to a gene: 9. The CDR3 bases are TGTGCCAGCAGCCCACAGGGGATCGGCCATGAGCAGTTCTTC. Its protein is CASSPQGIGHEQFF. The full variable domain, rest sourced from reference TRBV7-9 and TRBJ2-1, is DTGVSQNPRHKITKRGQNVTFRCDPISEHNRLYWYRQTLGQGPEFLTYFQNEAQLEKSRLLSDRFSAERPKGSFSTLEIQRTEQGDSAMYLCASSPQGIGHEQFFGPGTRLTVL.

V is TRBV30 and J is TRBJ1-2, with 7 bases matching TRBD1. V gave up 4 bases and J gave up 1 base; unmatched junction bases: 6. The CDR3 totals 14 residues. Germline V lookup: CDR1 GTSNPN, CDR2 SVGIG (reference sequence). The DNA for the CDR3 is TGTGCCTGGAAACTGACAGGGAATAACTATGGCTACACCTTC. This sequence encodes CAWKLTGNNYGYTF. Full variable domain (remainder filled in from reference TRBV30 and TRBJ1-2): SQTIHQWPATLVQPVGSPLSLECTVEGTSNPNLYWYRQAAGRGLQLLFYSVGIGQISSEVPQNLSASRPQDRQFILSSKKLLLSDSGFYLCAWKLTGNNYGYTFGSGTRLTVV.

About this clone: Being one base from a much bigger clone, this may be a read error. CDR3 bases: TGTGCCAGCAGTGCGCACAGAGACAATCAGCCCCAGCATTTT. Translation: CASSAHRDNQPQHF. This chain connects TRBV5-3 to TRBJ1-5; D ambiguous. TRBV5-3 is an open reading frame, and its role is uncertain. Deletions cut 8 bases from V and 3 bases from J, with 15 bases between. The CDR3 has 14 residues.

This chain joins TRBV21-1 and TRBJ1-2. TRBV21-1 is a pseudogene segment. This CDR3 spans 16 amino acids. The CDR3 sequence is CASSPLGARRSNGYTF. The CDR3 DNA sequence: TGTGCCAGCAGCCCGCTGGGCGCTCGCCGTAGCAATGGCTACACCTTC.

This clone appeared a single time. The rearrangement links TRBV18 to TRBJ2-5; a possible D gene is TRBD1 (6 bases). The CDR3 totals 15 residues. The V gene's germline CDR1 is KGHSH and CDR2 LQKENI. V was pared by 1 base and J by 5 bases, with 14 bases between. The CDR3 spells CASSPQEGTTETQYF. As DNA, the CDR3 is TGTGCCAGCTCACCACAAGAAGGGACAACGGAGACCCAGTACTTC.

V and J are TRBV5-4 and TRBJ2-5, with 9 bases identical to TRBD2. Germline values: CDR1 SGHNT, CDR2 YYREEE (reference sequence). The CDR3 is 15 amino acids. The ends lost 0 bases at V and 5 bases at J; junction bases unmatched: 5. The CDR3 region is CASSLGVAGEETQYF. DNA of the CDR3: TGTGCCAGCAGCTTGGGGGTAGCGGGAGAGGAGACCCAGTACTTC.

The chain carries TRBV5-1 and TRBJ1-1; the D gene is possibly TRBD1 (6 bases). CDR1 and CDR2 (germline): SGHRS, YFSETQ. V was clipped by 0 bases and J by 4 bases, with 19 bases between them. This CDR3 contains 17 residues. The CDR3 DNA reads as TGCGCCAGCAGCTTGGCCTCGGCAGGGGCGTGGGGCACTGAAGCTTTCTTT. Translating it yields CASSLASAGAWGTEAFF.

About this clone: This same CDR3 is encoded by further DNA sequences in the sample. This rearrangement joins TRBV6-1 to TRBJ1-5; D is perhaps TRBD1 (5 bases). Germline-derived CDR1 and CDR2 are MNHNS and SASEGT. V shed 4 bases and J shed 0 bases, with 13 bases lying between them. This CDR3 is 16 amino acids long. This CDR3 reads CASSGRQGYSNQPQHF. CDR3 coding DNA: TGTGCCAGCAGTGGTCGCCAGGGTTATAGCAATCAGCCCCAGCATTTT.

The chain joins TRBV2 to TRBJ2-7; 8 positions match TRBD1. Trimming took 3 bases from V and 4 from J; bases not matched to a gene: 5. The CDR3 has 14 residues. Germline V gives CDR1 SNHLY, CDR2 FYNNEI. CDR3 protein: CASSEDRAQYEQYF. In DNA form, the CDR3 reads TGTGCCAGCAGTGAGGACAGGGCCCAGTACGAGCAGTACTTC.

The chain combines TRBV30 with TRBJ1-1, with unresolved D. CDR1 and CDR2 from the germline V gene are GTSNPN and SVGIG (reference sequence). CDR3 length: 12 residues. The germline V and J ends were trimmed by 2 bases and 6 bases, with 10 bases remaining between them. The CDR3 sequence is CAWSQRLAEAFF. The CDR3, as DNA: TGTGCCTGGAGTCAGCGTCTTGCTGAAGCTTTCTTT.

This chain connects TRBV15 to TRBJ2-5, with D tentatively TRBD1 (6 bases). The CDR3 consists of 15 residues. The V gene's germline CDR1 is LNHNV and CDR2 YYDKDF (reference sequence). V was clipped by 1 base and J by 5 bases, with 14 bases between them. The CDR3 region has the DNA TGTGCCACCAGCAGAGTAGCGACAGGCTCGGAGACCCAGTACTTC. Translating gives CATSRVATGSETQYF.

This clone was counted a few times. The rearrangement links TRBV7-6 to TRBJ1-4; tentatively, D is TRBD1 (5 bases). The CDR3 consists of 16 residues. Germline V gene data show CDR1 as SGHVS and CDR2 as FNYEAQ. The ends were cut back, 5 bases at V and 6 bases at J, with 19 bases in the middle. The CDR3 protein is CASSQGVGGTDEKLFF. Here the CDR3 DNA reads TGTGCCAGCAGCCAAGGAGTCGGGGGAACGGATGAAAAACTGTTTTTT.

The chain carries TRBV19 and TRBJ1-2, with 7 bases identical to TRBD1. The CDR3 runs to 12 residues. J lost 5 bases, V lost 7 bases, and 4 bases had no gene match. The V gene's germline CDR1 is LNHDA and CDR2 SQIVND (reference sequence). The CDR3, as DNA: TGTGCCAGTATGGGACAGAAATATGGCTACACCTTC. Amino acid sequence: CASMGQKYGYTF.

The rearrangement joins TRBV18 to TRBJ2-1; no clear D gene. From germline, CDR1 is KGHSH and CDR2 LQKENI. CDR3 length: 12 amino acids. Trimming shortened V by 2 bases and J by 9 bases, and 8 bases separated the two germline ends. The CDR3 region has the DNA TGTGCCAGCTCACCAGTCGGTGGTGAGCAGTTCTTC. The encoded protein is CASSPVGGEQFF.